This T cell receptor (beta chain) came from a study of Graves' ophthalmopathy and Graves' hyperthyroidism. Study summary: Samples of peripheral blood were obtained at initial diagnosis, prior to treatment of any kind.

In this sample, this clonotype turned up many times. The antigen remains undetermined. Disease in donors with ophthalmopathy had moderate-to-severe activity, CAS ≥3, NOSPECS ≥4 and under 3 months' duration. Transcripts of RNA were the source for amplifying TCR beta CDR3 regions. HTBI primers primed a first-round RT-PCR, and a second-round multiplex PCR followed. TCRdb re-analysed the multiplex PCR reads in MiXCR, keeping a single row per CDR3 protein. The data show roughly 480,000 distinct CDR3 sequences, about 15% seen once. The V and J ends lost 6 bases and 6 bases respectively, with 15 bases between them. Germline CDR1 LNHDA, CDR2 SQIVND (reference sequence). The CDR3 runs to 14 residues. Overall study results and limits: Predictions made by the model for ophthalmopathy progression reached 55% to 71% sensitivity and just under 75% specificity.

This receptor was identified in a woman aged 25 to 45 with Graves' ophthalmopathy. This chain uses TRBV19 with TRBJ1-5, with D tentatively TRBD1 (5 bases). Sequenced input: blood. As DNA, the CDR3 is TGTGCCAGTAGGGCGAACGGGGGTGGTCAGCCCCAGCATTTT. Its translation: CASRANGGGQPQHF.